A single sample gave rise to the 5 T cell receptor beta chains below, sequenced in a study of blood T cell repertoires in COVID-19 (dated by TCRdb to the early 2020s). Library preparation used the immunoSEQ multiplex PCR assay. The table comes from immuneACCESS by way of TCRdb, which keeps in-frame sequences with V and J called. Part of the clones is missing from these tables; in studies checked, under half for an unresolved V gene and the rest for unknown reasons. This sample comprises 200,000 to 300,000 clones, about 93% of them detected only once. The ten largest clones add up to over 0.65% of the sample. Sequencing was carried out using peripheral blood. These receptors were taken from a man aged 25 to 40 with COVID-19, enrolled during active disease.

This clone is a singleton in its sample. CDR3: CAWSTRNNQPQHF. As DNA, the CDR3 is TGTGCCTGGAGTACTAGGAACAATCAGCCCCAGCATTTT. The chain has TRBV30 and TRBJ1-5; D not resolved. V was shortened by 2 bases and J by 3 bases, with 8 bases between the two germline ends. Per the germline V gene, CDR1 is GTSNPN and CDR2 is SVGIG (reference sequence). This CDR3 contains 13 residues.

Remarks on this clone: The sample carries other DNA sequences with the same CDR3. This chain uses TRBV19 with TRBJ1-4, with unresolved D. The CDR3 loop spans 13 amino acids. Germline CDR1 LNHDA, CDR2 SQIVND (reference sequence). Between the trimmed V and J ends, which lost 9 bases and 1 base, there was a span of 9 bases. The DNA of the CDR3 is TGTGCCAGCACGAGTTTAACTAATGAAAAACTGTTTTTT. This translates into CASTSLTNEKLFF.

This chain's CDR3 is CASSYVVGGADTQYF. CDR3 sequence (DNA): TGTGCCAGCAGTTATGTGGTTGGAGGTGCAGATACGCAGTATTTT. The rearrangement uses TRBV6-5 and TRBJ2-3, with D perhaps matching TRBD2 (5 bases). CDR1 is MNHEY, CDR2 SVGAGI, per germline. The CDR3 is made up of 15 amino acids. V dropped 3 bases and J dropped 4 bases, with 14 bases sitting between them.

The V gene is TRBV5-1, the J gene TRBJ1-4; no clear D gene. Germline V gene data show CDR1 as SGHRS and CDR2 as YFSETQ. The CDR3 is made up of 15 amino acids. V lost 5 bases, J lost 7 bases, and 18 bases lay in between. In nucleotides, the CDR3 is TGCGCCAGCAGTCCGGGAGCCAGGTCGGGTGAAAAACTGTTTTTT. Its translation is CASSPGARSGEKLFF.

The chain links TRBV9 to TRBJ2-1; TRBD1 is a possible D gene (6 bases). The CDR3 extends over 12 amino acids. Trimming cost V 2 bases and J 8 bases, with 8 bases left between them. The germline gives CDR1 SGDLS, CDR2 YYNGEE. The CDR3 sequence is CASSVQGHEQFF. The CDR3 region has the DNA TGTGCCAGCAGCGTTCAGGGGCATGAGCAGTTCTTC.